A selection of T cell receptor beta chains follows, all from one sample in a study of CD8 T cells in ankylosing spondylitis. TCRdb called the 5' RACE reads again in MiXCR, with one record for every CDR3 protein. The sample consists of under 550,000 distinct CDR3 sequences, roughly 27% of them appearing once. The sample comprised blood, either unsorted or a sorted T cell fraction (not recorded which). The receptor source for this set is a male donor with ankylosing spondylitis. Both conserved end residues are part of each CDR3. A D gene is named only where the DNA matches it firmly. A row's size may be missing; if present it is once, few, many or a size class.

J gene | V gene | D gene | clone size | CDR3 protein
TRBJ2-7 | TRBV5-1 | TRBD1 | few | CASMTGNSYEQYF
TRBJ2-3 | TRBV20-1 | - | few | CSAKTATDTQYF
TRBJ1-5 | TRBV7-2 | - | - | CASSRGGSYSNQPQHF
TRBJ1-5 | TRBV27 | - | few | CASSKGATQHF
TRBJ1-2 | TRBV5-1 | - | few | CASSRDNYGYTF
TRBJ1-4 | TRBV5-6 | - | - | CASSLGPREKLFF
TRBJ1-1 | TRBV20-1 | - | - | CSARPGKNTEAFF
TRBJ1-4 | TRBV5-1 | - | - | CASSLGTDYEKLFF
TRBJ2-5 | TRBV10-3 | - | - | CAISDRLAGQETQYF
TRBJ2-5 | TRBV29-1 | TRBD1 | - | CSAGQGGGETQYF